The rows below give T cell receptor beta chains drawn from one sample of a study of blood T cell repertoires in COVID-19. Sequencing used immunoSEQ multiplex PCR; TCRdb keeps in-frame clones, though not all of them. The table lists about 230,000 clones, around four fifths of them singletons. The sample consisted of peripheral blood. The receptors here all came from a man aged 35-49 years with acute or convalescent COVID-19. The CDR3 runs from the conserved cysteine through the conserved F or W. D genes are given only for firm matches. Only some rows state a clone size, as once, few, many or a class for expanded clones.

TRBV2	12	-	-	TRBJ2-7	CAWKTLGAEQYF	TGTGCCTGGAAGACTCTAGGAGCCGAGCAGTACTTC
TRBV7-2	14	-	-	TRBJ1-1	CASSVQGIRTEAFF	TGTGCCAGCAGCGTACAGGGTATCCGCACTGAAGCTTTCTTT
TRBV21-1	13	few	-	TRBJ1-1	CASTRRQDTEAFF	TGTGCCAGCACCCGTCGACAGGACACTGAAGCTTTCTTT
TRBV15	15	-	TRBD1	TRBJ1-4	CATSRPGQGSEKLFF	TGTGCCACCAGCAGACCAGGACAGGGTAGTGAAAAACTGTTTTTT
TRBV5-1	15	-	-	TRBJ2-2	CASSLAGSRTGELFF	TGCGCCAGCAGCTTGGCCGGGAGTCGAACCGGGGAGCTGTTTTTT
TRBV27	13	-	-	TRBJ2-7	CASSLSGPYEQYF	TGTGCCAGCAGTTTATCGGGGCCCTACGAGCAGTACTTC
TRBV24-1	13	once	TRBD1	TRBJ2-2	CATSETGAGELFF	TGTGCCACCAGTGAAACAGGGGCCGGGGAGCTGTTTTTT
TRBV28	11	-	-	TRBJ2-3	CASRYTDTQYF	TGTGCCAGCAGGTACACAGATACGCAGTATTTT
TRBV6-2/TRBV6-3	16	once	-	TRBJ2-3	CASSLQGRTVPDTQYF	TGTGCCAGCAGTTTACAGGGAAGGACCGTGCCAGATACGCAGTATTTT
TRBV9	18	-	TRBD2	TRBJ2-3	CASSSSRGGGNGTDTQYF	TGTGCCAGCAGCTCCTCTCGGGGGGGCGGGAACGGCACAGATACGCAGTATTTT
TRBV5-1	16	-	TRBD1	TRBJ2-2	CASSSRDRVETGELFF	TGCGCCAGCAGCTCCCGGGACAGGGTTGAGACCGGGGAGCTGTTTTTT
TRBV7-8	16	-	-	TRBJ2-7	CASSLGAHGVRPEQYF	TGTGCCAGCAGCTTAGGGGCCCACGGGGTCCGCCCCGAGCAGTACTTC
TRBV7-6	15	few	TRBD2	TRBJ2-7	CASSLGTSGSYEQYF	TGTGCCAGCAGCTTAGGGACTAGCGGTTCCTACGAGCAGTACTTC
TRBV3-1/TRBV3-2	13	-	TRBD2	TRBJ2-7	CATTSGGSYEQYF	TGTGCCACTACTAGCGGGGGATCCTACGAGCAGTACTTC
TRBV7-2	16	-	-	TRBJ1-2	CASSSPRQSPPHGYTF	TGTGCCAGCAGCTCACCTCGACAGTCCCCACCCCATGGCTACACCTTC
TRBV5-1	13	-	TRBD1	TRBJ1-1	CASSQDRATEAFF	TGCGCCAGCAGCCAGGACAGGGCCACTGAAGCTTTCTTT
TRBV2	13	-	-	TRBJ1-1	CASKADMNTEAFF	TGTGCCAGCAAGGCGGATATGAACACTGAAGCTTTCTTT
TRBV19	13	few	-	TRBJ1-5	CASSTTSNQPQHF	TGTGCCAGTAGTACTACTTCCAATCAGCCCCAGCATTTT
TRBV10-3	17	-	-	TRBJ2-1	CAISDLELTLFHNEQFF	TGTGCCATCAGTGATTTAGAGCTAACCCTGTTCCACAATGAGCAGTTCTTC
TRBV27	14	-	-	TRBJ1-3	CASSPAGPPGTIYF	TGTGCCAGCAGTCCGGCGGGACCGCCTGGCACCATATATTTT
TRBV10-3	14	-	-	TRBJ2-2	CAITKETDTGELFF	TGTGCCATCACCAAGGAGACTGACACCGGGGAGCTGTTTTTT
TRBV7-3	14	-	TRBD1	TRBJ1-2	CASSLTRTGYGYTF	TGTGCCAGCAGCTTAACGAGGACAGGGTATGGCTACACCTTC
TRBV18	14	-	-	TRBJ2-1	CASSPQETYNEQFF	TGTGCCAGCTCACCACAGGAGACCTACAATGAGCAGTTCTTC
TRBV10-3	15	-	TRBD1	TRBJ2-7	CAISESDRGRFEQYF	TGTGCCATCAGTGAGTCGGACAGGGGGCGTTTCGAGCAGTACTTC
TRBV28	14	few	TRBD1	TRBJ1-2	CASSLWDRVRGYTF	TGTGCCAGCAGTTTGTGGGACAGGGTTAGGGGCTACACCTTC
TRBV27	13	-	-	TRBJ1-5	CASKAGGTQPQHF	TGTGCCAGCAAGGCGGGAGGTACGCAGCCCCAGCATTTT
TRBV7-3	16	-	-	TRBJ2-2	CASSLAPTQNTGELFF	TGTGCCAGCAGCTTAGCCCCCACACAGAACACCGGGGAGCTGTTTTTT
TRBV5-4	16	-	-	TRBJ2-7	CASSLINLQGTYEQYF	TGTGCCAGCAGCCTAATTAACCTACAGGGAACCTACGAGCAGTACTTC
TRBV2	14	-	-	TRBJ2-5	CASSEQGKGETQYF	TGTGCCAGCAGTGAACAGGGGAAGGGGGAGACCCAGTACTTC
TRBV2	12	-	TRBD1	TRBJ1-1	CASRLQGLEAFF	TGTGCCAGCAGGCTACAGGGGCTCGAAGCTTTCTTT
TRBV19	15	-	-	TRBJ2-2	CASSFHRVDGGELFF	TGTGCCAGTAGTTTCCACAGGGTGGACGGCGGGGAGCTGTTTTTT
TRBV5-4	14	-	-	TRBJ2-2	CASSPLANTGELFF	TGTGCCAGCAGCCCACTAGCGAACACCGGGGAGCTGTTTTTT
TRBV6-5	15	-	TRBD1	TRBJ1-3	CASSRDRNSGNTIYF	TGTGCCAGCAGCCGGGACAGGAACTCTGGAAACACCATATATTTT
TRBV30	15	-	TRBD1	TRBJ1-1	CAWSSPWTGIAEAFF	TGTGCCTGGAGTTCGCCCTGGACAGGGATCGCTGAAGCTTTCTTT
TRBV3-1/TRBV3-2	16	few	-	TRBJ2-2	CASSPSDQSGSGELFF	TGTGCCAGCAGCCCTTCAGACCAGTCGGGGTCCGGGGAGCTGTTTTTT
TRBV5-4	15	few	-	TRBJ2-7	CASSAGWTLSYEQYF	TGTGCCAGCAGCGCTGGCTGGACTCTATCCTACGAGCAGTACTTC
TRBV6-4	13	few	TRBD2	TRBJ2-2	CASSGTSTGELFF	TGTGCCAGCAGTGGGACTAGCACCGGGGAGCTGTTTTTT
TRBV4-1	14	-	TRBD1	TRBJ1-2	CASSQDRDSYGYTF	TGCGCCAGCAGCCAGGACCGGGACAGCTATGGCTACACCTTC
TRBV27	13	-	-	TRBJ1-1	CASRAALNTEAFF	TGTGCCAGCAGAGCGGCCTTGAACACTGAAGCTTTCTTT
TRBV28	14	-	-	TRBJ1-4	CASFGGVTNEKLFF	TGTGCCAGCTTCGGGGGAGTAACTAATGAAAAACTGTTTTTT
TRBV11-1	14	-	TRBD2	TRBJ2-7	CASSSRKREDEQYF	TGTGCCAGCAGCTCTAGGAAGCGGGAGGACGAGCAGTACTTC
TRBV7-3	14	-	-	TRBJ1-2	CASSSTGSNYGYTF	TGTGCCAGCAGCTCTACAGGGTCCAACTATGGCTACACCTTC
TRBV28	14	few	TRBD1	TRBJ1-1	CASSPTGGWTEAFF	TGTGCCAGCAGTCCCACAGGGGGCTGGACTGAAGCTTTCTTT
TRBV27	14	-	-	TRBJ2-2	CATRLSVNTGELFF	TGTGCCACCCGACTTAGCGTGAACACCGGGGAGCTGTTTTTT
TRBV5-4	15	once	TRBD1	TRBJ2-5	CASSAPGQYQETQYF	TGTGCCAGCAGCGCCCCGGGACAGTACCAAGAGACCCAGTACTTC
TRBV5-1	18	-	TRBD2	TRBJ2-2	CASSSRGGVRGNTGELFF	TGCGCCAGCAGCTCACGCGGGGGGGTGCGAGGAAACACCGGGGAGCTGTTTTTT
TRBV19	17	-	TRBD1	TRBJ1-3	CASSKDRGANSGNTIYF	TGTGCCAGTAGTAAGGACAGGGGGGCAAACTCTGGAAACACCATATATTTT
TRBV21-1	17	once	-	TRBJ1-3	CASSKREDFVPGNTIYF	TGTGCCAGCAGCAAAAGGGAGGACTTTGTCCCTGGAAACACCATATATTTT
TRBV11-2	14	-	TRBD1	TRBJ2-1	CASSQDRGAGEQFF	TGTGCCAGCAGCCAGGACAGGGGAGCAGGTGAGCAGTTCTTC
TRBV5-4	17	-	TRBD1	TRBJ1-1	CASSLASPGTGGGGAFF	TGTGCCAGCAGCTTGGCTTCCCCCGGGACAGGGGGTGGTGGCGCTTTCTTT
TRBV11-2	13	-	TRBD2	TRBJ2-3	CASSIWGGDTQYF	TGTGCCAGCAGCATTTGGGGGGGAGATACGCAGTATTTT
TRBV2	13	-	-	TRBJ2-5	CASKILGSETQYF	TGTGCCAGCAAAATACTCGGGTCGGAGACCCAGTACTTC
TRBV13	16	-	-	TRBJ1-6	CASSLGRGWENSPLHF	TGTGCCAGCAGCTTAGGAAGAGGGTGGGAGAATTCACCCCTCCACTTT
TRBV28	12	few	TRBD1	TRBJ2-7	CASSLRGYEQYF	TGTGCCAGCAGTCTCAGGGGGTACGAGCAGTACTTC